This T cell receptor beta chain was captured in a study of cytomegalovirus exposure and HLA in healthy donors (dated 2017 in TCRdb). As for the study more broadly: An earlier analysis of several hundred of the donors reported 250 to 350 Gb of sequence data and around 110 million unique TCR beta sequences obtained from about 200 million T cells. Among the approximately 430 genotyped donors, roughly 80% belonged to the genetic ancestry cluster associated with self-reported Caucasian donors. In addition to the first cohort of several hundred subjects, a separate validation cohort of 120 different subjects was used. A later analysis re-analyzed previously published TCR beta repertoires from roughly 600 donors and added high-resolution HLA genotyping to study TCR occurrence patterns. A later genetic analysis used genome-wide SNP genotypes for about 65% of the roughly 700 donors, treating that subset as a discovery cohort. All discovery cohort repertoires had been generated using a single sequencing platform. Among 350 to 400 genotyped donors of the cohort, an average of about 240,000 unique TCR beta nucleotide sequences were sequenced per donor, approximately 20% of them non-productive. To predict cytomegalovirus infection status, the study brought together high-throughput TCR immunosequencing, statistical association of individual TCRs with disease status, and machine learning. To decide whether each TCR beta V gene segment behaved as functional or pseudogenic, an earlier analysis of some 600 of the donors relied on high-throughput TCR beta sequencing. The study was designed to test whether signatures of past pathogen exposure could be identified by cataloging public T cell receptors. The number of typed donors differed by locus: roughly 620-630 for A, B, C, DRB1 and DQB1; approximately 520 for DQA1; approximately 600 for DPA1; and roughly 450 for DPB1. The later analysis used no new phenotypic data to find candidate immune exposures, relying instead on TCR beta sequences and their occurrence across donors. Using immunosequencing, the study profiled T cell repertoires from about 650 subjects and related those repertoires to cytomegalovirus serostatus. Alongside the repertoire data, information on donor age, sex, ethnicity and CMV serostatus was compiled. An early release covering more than 500 HLA-typed donors comprised about 320 gigabases of sequencing data and tens of millions of unique TCR sequences. Roughly 5 DR-DQ haplotypes were treated as single units for association and clustering because of strong linkage in the cohort. HLA typing covered class I and class II loci at four-digit resolution.

The germline V gene provides CDR1 SGHRS and CDR2 YFSETQ. CDR3 length: 15 amino acids, cysteine to phenylalanine. Just the 45-base CDR3 DNA is kept, in frame starting at base 1. The germline V and J ends show losses of 0 bases and 8 bases respectively, and no gene match explains 6 bases of the junction. Results and caveats for the whole study, not just this receptor: HLA typing was unavailable for some donors at each locus, so association tests used only the typed subset. A further reported finding was that TCR beta sequences accurately predicted the HLA-A and HLA-B alleles for most subjects in the first cohort. In a later genetic analysis, a missense DCLRE1C variant was associated with V-gene and J-gene trimming of TCR beta chains, and the association was replicated in an independent cohort. When HLA alleles, especially DR and DQ, strongly co-occurred, TCR associations were difficult to assign to individual alleles. Most TCR sequences were seen in very few donors, while some public TCRs were found in many individuals. According to the authors, the approach could potentially be generalized to other disease states and immunological phenotypes. The earlier analysis of approximately 560 of the donors excluded some 15 rarely observed V segments, including chromosome 9 orphons, because counts were too low. Because the 87-base-pair reads could not distinguish some IMGT-functional V segments, including TRBV6-2 and TRBV6-3, those segments were excluded. An earlier analysis of around 540 of the donors showed that most TCR beta V segments appeared in productive rearrangements either about 87% or about 30% of the time, which broadly matched IMGT annotations. The only immune exposure information available for the cohort was CMV serostatus. The study gave a list of 150 to 200 TCR beta chains associated with cytomegalovirus. Presence/absence analyses assumed roughly uniform sequencing depth across donors, an assumption that may not hold. A group of highly shared sequence variants was considered likely to be a technical artifact of the sequencing pipeline. Most CMV-associated TCR beta chains appeared to be HLA-restricted in a later analysis, and the HLA associations seemed to be driven largely by CMV exposure. According to a later analysis, parvovirus B19, influenza, CMV and Epstein-Barr virus appeared linked to several top co-occurrence clusters. The classifier was reported to diagnose cytomegalovirus status with high specificity and sensitivity in both the original and validation cohorts. In a later analysis, TCR association rates were found to vary across HLA loci, with the most associated TCRs seen for DRB1 alleles and the fewest for HLA-C alleles. The cohort was sequenced for TCR beta chains only, and without alpha or paired-chain data the features that could be detected were limited. Linkage disequilibrium might explain the correlated functional status among segregating V segments, but an unknown experimental factor could not be excluded. Compared with the roughly 700-donor mean, donors in an Asian-associated ancestry cluster had fewer N-insertions in productive TCRs, according to a later genetic analysis. A few of the identified cytomegalovirus-associated TCR beta chains were confirmed in vitro to be specific for cytomegalovirus antigens. Compared with equally common non-associated chains, HLA-associated TCR beta chains in a later analysis were more clonally expanded and had lower generation probabilities. Specific HLA alleles were associated with 15,000 to 20,000 TCR beta sequences at a false discovery rate of 0.05 in a later analysis.

The cohort was made up of approximately 670 healthy bone marrow donors. At the time of sampling, every cohort member was nominally healthy, though immune exposures that went unrecorded were likely present. The donor was CMV seropositive and was included in the group of approximately 310 seropositive cohort members. A peripheral blood sample was collected from each donor, and TCR beta sequencing was performed on peripheral blood mononuclear cells. Genomic DNA extraction from the blood cell samples was performed with the Qiagen DNeasy Blood Extraction Kit. Library prep was done by the immunoSEQ multiplex PCR assay. For the multiplex PCR, a mixture combining 60 forward primers for TCR Vbeta segments and 13 reverse primers for TCR Jbeta segments was used. The CDR3 region of rearranged TCR beta genes was amplified from genomic DNA by a multiplex PCR assay. The Illumina HiSeq System was used to sequence the amplified TCR beta libraries as 87-base-pair reads. The study's processing was this. Across the roughly 600 repertoires, a later analysis counted roughly 84 million unique TCR beta chains, around 11 million of which were shared by at least two donors. Raw reads were error-corrected and collapsed into unique sequences with a nearest-neighbor algorithm that merged closely related sequences to remove PCR and sequencing errors. Alignment of CDR3 sequences to IMGT reference sequences was used to assign V, D and J gene segments. For a sequence to be retained, a match of at least six nucleotides was required to both a V gene segment and a J gene segment. Rearrangements were classified as productive when the CDR3 lacked stop codons and remained in frame with V and J, and all other rearrangements were classified as non-productive. Following IMGT convention, CDR3 was defined as the stretch from the second conserved V-encoded cysteine up to the conserved J-encoded phenylalanine. In an earlier analysis of roughly 580 of the donors, sequences lacking an unambiguous match to a single V gene segment were excluded. An earlier analysis of about 600 of the donors called V segments functional above 56.7% productive rearrangements and segregating when the between-donor standard deviation exceeded 5%. A statistical classification framework was built to diagnose cytomegalovirus status from the catalog of TCR beta chain sequences. In a later analysis, V and J genes were assigned by comparing TCR nucleotide sequences against IMGT/GENE-DB human TR gene sequences. Using the TCRdist pipeline, a later analysis assigned CDR3 sequences along with most-parsimonious VDJ recombination scenarios. In a later analysis, each TCR beta chain was defined by its CDR3 amino acid sequence together with its V-gene family, and reads without a unique V-gene family were excluded. A later analysis removed 592 highly shared, low-generation-probability nucleotide sequences to deal with suspected cross-contamination and a sequencing artifact. For each public chain, a later analysis derived a clonal expansion index from normalized ranks of inferred template counts within each repertoire. A later analysis computed generation probabilities with a VDJ recombination model fitted to out-of-frame rearrangements, and checked the results against IGoR. A later analysis scored TCR-TCR, TCR-HLA and TCR-CMV co-occurrence with hypergeometric tests, applying a repertoire-size bias correction to TCR pairs. To estimate false discovery rates, a later analysis permuted the HLA or CMV assignments 20 times. In a later analysis, co-occurring TCRs were grouped using DBSCAN, and TCRdist sequence similarity was added for clustering within HLA-allele-positive subsets. Co-occurrence clustering excluded repertoires with fewer than 30,000 or more than 120,000 public chains, plus five with anomalous nucleotide sharing. TCRdb took over this immuneACCESS table, retaining in-frame rearrangements with V and J assigned. Such tables are incomplete; in checked studies, under half of the missing clones stem from an unresolved V gene, and the remainder is unexplained. The V and J calls and clone size were taken over from that table, and D and trimming were inferred from the DNA. Here the sample has roughly 100,000 clones; around 80% occur a single time. Together, the top ten hold approximately 10% of the sample.

This clone was seen a few times. Its antigen specificity is not known. Per-base qualities were not stored, and no clone one base away is much larger. The chain uses TRBV5-1 and TRBJ2-1, with 9 bases in between that match TRBD2. This TCR was sampled from a woman between 18 and 30 years old in good health and CMV-seropositive. Sequencing was done on a sample of PBMCs. The DNA sequence is as follows: TGCGCCAGCAGCTTGGTAGGGCGGGGGGGCCATGAGCAGTTCTTC. Translated, it gives CASSLVGRGGHEQFF.